Included here is one T cell receptor (beta chain) sequence, with context. Its specificity is not known. TCRdb's table, derived via immunoSEQ multiplex PCR, lists solely in-frame clones and lacks some. This table holds 85,000 to 100,000 clones, about nine tenths found once. This entry is derived from a study of T cell responses to AZD1222 COVID-19 vaccine. Study context: Second doses at about 4 or about 12 weeks were pooled. Study-wide results and limits: Two AZD1222 doses significantly raised spike-specific TCR breadth and depth over controls.

The CDR3 is 13 residues long. From germline, CDR1 is LGHDT and CDR2 YNNKEL (reference sequence). V lost 4 bases to trimming and J lost 5 bases, with 11 bases between them. The clonotype originates from an adult in good health. The sample in question was peripheral blood, obtained on day 0 of AZD1222 vaccination. The chain carries TRBV3-1 (or the pseudogene TRBV3-2) and TRBJ1-2; D is perhaps TRBD1 (6 bases). The CDR3 bases are TGTGCCAGCAGCCCCGGGACACCGTATGGCTACACCTTC. This translates into CASSPGTPYGYTF.